Listed here are 23 T cell receptor beta chains from one sample, sequenced in a study of blood T cell repertoires in COVID-19. Clones were read by immunoSEQ multiplex PCR, and TCRdb kept only the in-frame ones, dropping some. The repertoire holds more than 300,000 clones, with over 75% as singletons. The sequenced sample was peripheral blood. These receptors were obtained from a woman aged 30 to 39 with COVID-19, enrolled during active disease.

The chain couples TRBV19 to TRBJ2-7; perhaps TRBD2 as D (5 bases). The V gene lost 3 bases and the J gene lost 0 bases, with 12 bases spanning the gap. In germline, CDR1 is LNHDA, CDR2 SQIVND (reference sequence). The CDR3 runs to 15 residues. The chain's CDR3 is CASSISVASSYEQYF. DNA for the CDR3: TGTGCCAGTAGTATTAGCGTGGCGAGCTCCTACGAGCAGTACTTC.

This CDR3 reads CASSIWSTSGSTDTQYF. Here the CDR3 DNA reads TGTGCCAGTAGTATCTGGTCGACTAGCGGGAGCACAGATACGCAGTATTTT. The chain uses TRBV19 and TRBJ2-3; 10 bases map to TRBD2. Germline V lookup: CDR1 LNHDA, CDR2 SQIVND (reference sequence). The J segment lost 0 bases and the V segment lost 3 bases, leaving 6 bases of the junction unmatched. This CDR3 contains 17 residues.

This clone was counted between two and nine times. The gene calls are TRBV7-8 and TRBJ2-7; 12 bases fit TRBD2. Germline V gives CDR1 SGHVS, CDR2 FQNEAQ. The length of the CDR3 is 19 residues. Trimming removed 5 bases from V and 2 bases from J; junction bases left unmatched: 16. The CDR3 loop reads CASSPTWTSGTRVPYEQYF. CDR3 coding DNA: TGTGCCAGCAGCCCAACCTGGACTAGCGGGACAAGGGTACCCTACGAGCAGTACTTC.

The chain couples TRBV28 to TRBJ1-2; unclear D gene. Germline CDR1 and CDR2: MDHEN and SYDVKM. The CDR3 length is 13 residues. The ends were cut back, 2 bases at V and 10 bases at J, with 14 bases in the middle. The CDR3, as DNA: TGTGCCAGCAGTTTACCAATACCGAGGGACTACACCTTC. Translation gives CASSLPIPRDYTF.

This chain links TRBV10-2 with TRBJ1-2; the D gene is possibly TRBD1 (5 bases). The germline V and J ends were trimmed by 10 bases and 2 bases, with 11 bases remaining between them. Germline-derived CDR1 and CDR2 are WSHSY and SAAADI. This CDR3 has 12 amino acids. CDR3 region: CATLRENYGYTF. CDR3 in DNA: TGCGCCACCCTCAGGGAAAACTATGGCTACACCTTC.

The chain is built from TRBV7-2 and TRBJ2-7; 9 bases are a match to TRBD1. The CDR3 sequence is 14 residues long. The ends lost 8 bases at V and 2 bases at J; junction bases unmatched: 7. Germline CDR1 reads SGHTA; CDR2 reads FQGNSA. The DNA for the CDR3 is TGTGCCAGCTCCCGGGACAGGGCGGCCTACGAGCAGTACTTC. Residues: CASSRDRAAYEQYF.

J is TRBJ2-1 and V is TRBV18, with TRBD2 matching 10 bases. Germline CDR1 is KGHSH and CDR2 is LQKENI. With V trimmed by 3 bases and J by 4 bases, 9 bases remained unmatched. CDR3 size: 17 residues. CDR3 sequence reads: CASSPQLGLALYNEQFF. The CDR3 coding sequence is TGTGCCAGCTCACCGCAGTTGGGACTAGCGTTGTACAATGAGCAGTTCTTC. The full variable domain, rest sourced from reference TRBV18 and TRBJ2-1, is NAGVMQNPRHLVRRRGQEARLRCSPMKGHSHVYWYRQLPEEGLKFMVYLQKENIIDESGMPKERFSAEFPKEGPSILRIQQVVRGDSAAYFCASSPQLGLALYNEQFFGPGTRLTVL.

J is TRBJ1-1 and V is TRBV28; D is perhaps TRBD1 (5 bases). V was trimmed by 2 bases and J by 5 bases, leaving 9 bases between them. The germline gives CDR1 MDHEN, CDR2 SYDVKM. The CDR3 is 13 amino acids. As DNA, the CDR3 is TGTGCCAGCAGTTTAGAAGGGGTTACTGAAGCTTTCTTT. Its translation: CASSLEGVTEAFF.

This CDR3 reads CASSYSGGSYGYTF. The CDR3 DNA is TGTGCCAGCAGTTACTCAGGGGGAAGTTATGGCTACACCTTC. The rearrangement uses TRBV6-6 and TRBJ1-2, with D possibly TRBD1 on 6 matching bases. V shed 0 bases and J shed 5 bases, with 10 bases lying between them. The CDR3 has 14 amino acids. Germline V lookup: CDR1 MNHNY, CDR2 SVGAGI (reference sequence).

This chain uses TRBV24-1 with TRBJ2-3; tentative D call: TRBD1 (6 bases). V lost 6 bases to trimming and J lost 2 bases, with 14 bases between them. The length of the CDR3 is 15 residues. Germline-derived CDR1 and CDR2 are KGHDR and SFDVKD. CDR3 bases: TGTGCCACCAGTTCTAGGGACATCTACACAGATACGCAGTATTTT. Protein: CATSSRDIYTDTQYF.

This sequence joins TRBV27 and TRBJ2-7; 9 positions match TRBD2. There are 14 residues in the CDR3. The germline gives CDR1 MNHEY, CDR2 SMNVEV (reference sequence). Germline trimming cut 6 bases from V and 5 bases from J; bases unmatched to any gene: 8. The CDR3 DNA follows: TGTGCCAGCAGACGGCTGGTAGCGGGAGACGAGCAGTACTTC. It encodes CASRRLVAGDEQYF.

The chain joins TRBV2 to TRBJ1-5, with 8 bases lining up with TRBD1. The germline V gene has CDR1 SNHLY and CDR2 FYNNEI. The V gene end was trimmed by 8 bases and the J gene end by 5 bases; junction bases not matched to a gene: 8. The CDR3 contains 14 residues. This CDR3 is CASSKETGDQPQHF. The CDR3 coding sequence is TGTGCCAGCTCTAAGGAGACAGGGGATCAGCCCCAGCATTTT. The whole variable domain, filled in from reference TRBV2 and TRBJ1-5, reads EPEVTQTPSHQVTQMGQEVILRCVPISNHLYFYWYRQILGQKVEFLVSFYNNEISEKSEIFDDQFSVERPDGSNFTLKIRSTKLEDSAMYFCASSKETGDQPQHFGDGTRLSIL.

This clone was counted only a few times. The gene calls are TRBV6-5 and TRBJ1-6, with 7 bases lining up with TRBD1. V gave up 5 bases and J gave up 9 bases; unmatched junction bases: 10. The CDR3 extends over 15 amino acids. The germline gives CDR1 MNHEY, CDR2 SVGAGI. The CDR3 nucleotides are TGTGCCAGCAGTACCGCCGGAGGGGGCCGTTCACCCCTCCACTTT. As protein: CASSTAGGGRSPLHF.

The chain joins TRBV18 to TRBJ2-1, with 10 bases aligning to TRBD1. CDR1 is KGHSH, CDR2 LQKENI, per germline. Trimming removed 4 bases from V and 7 bases from J; junction bases left unmatched: 1. The CDR3 length is 13 residues. In DNA form, the CDR3 reads TGTGCCAGCTCACGGACAGGGGGGAATGAGCAGTTCTTC. Translation: CASSRTGGNEQFF.

V usage is TRBV7-2 and J usage is TRBJ2-7, with 9 bases that match TRBD2. V shed 0 bases, J shed 2 bases, and the junction held 2 bases outside the gene matches. Germline CDR1 reads SGHTA; CDR2 reads FQGNSA. The CDR3 spans 15 residues. This chain's CDR3 is CASSLAASGTYEQYF. CDR3 nucleotides: TGTGCCAGCAGCTTAGCGGCTAGCGGGACCTACGAGCAGTACTTC. The whole variable domain, filled in from reference TRBV7-2 and TRBJ2-7, reads GAGVSQSPSNKVTEKGKDVELRCDPISGHTALYWYRQSLGQGLEFLIYFQGNSAPDKSGLPSDRFSAERTGGSVSTLTIQRTQQEDSAVYLCASSLAASGTYEQYFGPGTRLTVT.

This chain links TRBV7-6 with TRBJ2-6; 14 nucleotides match TRBD2. V lost 5 bases, J lost 2 bases, and 2 bases stayed unmatched. Germline CDR1 reads SGHVS; CDR2 reads FNYEAQ. The CDR3 length is 17 residues. The CDR3: CASSAGLAGAGANVLTF. CDR3 sequence (DNA): TGTGCCAGCAGCGCGGGACTAGCGGGAGCTGGGGCCAACGTCCTGACTTTC.

V and J are TRBV24-1 and TRBJ2-3; D is perhaps TRBD2 (5 bases). The CDR3 runs 13 residues. Germline CDR1 reads KGHDR; CDR2 reads SFDVKD. V was cut by 3 bases and J by 5 bases, with 8 bases left in between. CDR3 sequence (DNA): TGTGCCACCAGTGATGGGAGTCGAGATACGCAGTATTTT. Its protein is CATSDGSRDTQYF.

V and J are TRBV18 and TRBJ2-1; D not certain. This CDR3 has 13 amino acids. The germline V gene encodes CDR1 KGHSH and CDR2 LQKENI. The ends were cut back, 1 base at V and 10 bases at J, with 11 bases in the middle. The CDR3 sequence is CASSPLRGPEQFF. In nucleotides, the CDR3 is TGTGCCAGCTCACCACTCCGTGGCCCCGAGCAGTTCTTC.

This chain's CDR3 is CASSLSGSSYNEQFF. The CDR3 nucleotides read TGTGCCAGCAGTTTAAGCGGGAGTAGCTACAATGAGCAGTTCTTC. V usage is TRBV5-5 and J usage is TRBJ2-1; TRBD2 matches 8 bases. Trimming took 5 bases from V and 3 from J; bases not matched to a gene: 7. The germline gives CDR1 SGHKS, CDR2 YYEKEE (reference sequence). CDR3 length equals 15 residues.

The chain recombines TRBV27 with TRBJ2-7, with 8 nucleotides matching TRBD2. Trimming took 2 bases from V and 3 from J; bases not matched to a gene: 3. The germline gives CDR1 MNHEY, CDR2 SMNVEV (reference sequence). There are 14 residues in the CDR3. CDR3 nucleotides: TGTGCCAGCAGTTTAAACGGGAGGGTCTACGAGCAGTACTTC. This gives the protein CASSLNGRVYEQYF.

This clone was counted once. The V call is TRBV20-1, the J call TRBJ2-7; D might be TRBD1 (5 bases). Deletions cut 1 base from V and 7 bases from J, with 8 bases between. The CDR3 sequence is 11 residues long. CDR1 and CDR2 (germline): DFQATT, SNEGSKA (reference sequence). This CDR3 reads CSARGQGEQYF. The CDR3 bases are TGCAGTGCTAGAGGGCAGGGTGAGCAGTACTTC.

The chain links TRBV3-1 (or the pseudogene TRBV3-2) to TRBJ1-3, with D perhaps TRBD1 (5 bases). CDR3 length: 18 amino acids. Trimming took 4 bases from V and 9 from J, leaving 28 bases between them. CDR1 and CDR2 from the germline V gene are LGHDT and YNNKEL (reference sequence). The CDR3 sequence is CASSPGGLLRGDIGTIYF. The CDR3, as DNA: TGTGCCAGCAGCCCCGGGGGTCTCCTCCGAGGGGATATCGGCACCATATATTTT.

This clone was observed a handful of times. This rearrangement joins TRBV23-1 to TRBJ2-7, with D unresolved. TRBV23-1 falls under the ORF class, with uncertain function. With 8 bases removed from V and 0 bases from J, the gap between germline ends came to 17 bases. There are 15 residues in the CDR3. CDR3: CASSREMESSYEQYF. The CDR3 DNA reads as TGCGCCAGCTCTCGAGAAATGGAGAGCTCCTACGAGCAGTACTTC.